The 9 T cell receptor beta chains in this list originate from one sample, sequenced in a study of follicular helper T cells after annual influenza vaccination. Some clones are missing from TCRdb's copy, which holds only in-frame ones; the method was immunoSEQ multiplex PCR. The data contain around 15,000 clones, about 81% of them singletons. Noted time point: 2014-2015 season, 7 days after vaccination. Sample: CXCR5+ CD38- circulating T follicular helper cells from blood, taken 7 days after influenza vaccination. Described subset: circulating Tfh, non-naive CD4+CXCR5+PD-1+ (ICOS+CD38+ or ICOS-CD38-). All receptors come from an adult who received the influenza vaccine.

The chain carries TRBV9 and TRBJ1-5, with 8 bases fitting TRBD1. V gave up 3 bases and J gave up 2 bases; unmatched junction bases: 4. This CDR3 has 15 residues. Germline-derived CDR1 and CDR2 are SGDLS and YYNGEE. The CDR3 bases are TGTGCCAGCAGCGCCACAGGGGGGGGCAATCAGCCCCAGCATTTT. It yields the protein CASSATGGGNQPQHF.

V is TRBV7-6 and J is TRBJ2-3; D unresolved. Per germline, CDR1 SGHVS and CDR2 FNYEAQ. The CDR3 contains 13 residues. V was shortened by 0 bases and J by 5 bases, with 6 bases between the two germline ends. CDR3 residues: CASSLALEDTQYF. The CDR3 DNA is TGTGCCAGCAGCTTAGCGCTAGAAGATACGCAGTATTTT. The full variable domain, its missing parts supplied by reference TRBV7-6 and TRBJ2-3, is GAGVSQSPRYKVTKRGQDVALRCDPISGHVSLYWYRQALGQGPEFLTYFNYEAQQDKSGLPNDRFSAERPEGSISTLTIQRTEQRDSAMYRCASSLALEDTQYFGPGTRLTVL.

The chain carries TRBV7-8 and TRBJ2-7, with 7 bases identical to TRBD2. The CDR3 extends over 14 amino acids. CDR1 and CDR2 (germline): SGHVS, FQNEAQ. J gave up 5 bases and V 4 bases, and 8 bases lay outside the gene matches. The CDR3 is CASSSLGGFNEQYF. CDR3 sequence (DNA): TGTGCCAGCAGCTCGCTCGGGGGGTTTAACGAGCAGTACTTC.

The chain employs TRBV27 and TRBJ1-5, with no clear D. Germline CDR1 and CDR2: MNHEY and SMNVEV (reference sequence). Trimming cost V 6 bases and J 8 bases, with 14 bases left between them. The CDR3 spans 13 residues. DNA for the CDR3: TGTGCCAGCAGCCTCACCCGGTCGGAGCCCCAGCATTTT. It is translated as CASSLTRSEPQHF.

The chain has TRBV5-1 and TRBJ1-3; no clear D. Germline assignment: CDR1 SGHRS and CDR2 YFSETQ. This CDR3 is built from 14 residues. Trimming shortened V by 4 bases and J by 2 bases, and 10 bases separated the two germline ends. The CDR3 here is CASSPEAAGNTIYF. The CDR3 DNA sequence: TGCGCCAGCAGCCCGGAGGCCGCTGGAAACACCATATATTTT. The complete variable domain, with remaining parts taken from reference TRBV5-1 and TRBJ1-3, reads KAGVTQTPRYLIKTRGQQVTLSCSPISGHRSVSWYQQTPGQGLQFLFEYFSETQRNKGNFPGRFSGRQFSNSRSEMNVSTLELGDSALYLCASSPEAAGNTIYFGEGSWLTVV.

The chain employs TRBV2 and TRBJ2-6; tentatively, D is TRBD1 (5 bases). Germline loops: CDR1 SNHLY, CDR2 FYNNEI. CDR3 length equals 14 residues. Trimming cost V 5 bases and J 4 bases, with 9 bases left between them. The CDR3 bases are TGTGCCAGCAGTAGGGGTGACGGGGCCAACGTCCTGACTTTC. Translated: CASSRGDGANVLTF.

Written as DNA, the CDR3 is TGCAGCGTTGAAGGTGGAGCGGGAGTGGGGGAGACCCAGTACTTC. Protein product: CSVEGGAGVGETQYF. The chain joins TRBV29-1 to TRBJ2-5; 8 bases align to TRBD2. Germline V lookup: CDR1 SQVTM, CDR2 ANQGSEA. Trimming cost V 1 base and J 5 bases; bases outside gene matches: 9. CDR3 length: 15 residues.

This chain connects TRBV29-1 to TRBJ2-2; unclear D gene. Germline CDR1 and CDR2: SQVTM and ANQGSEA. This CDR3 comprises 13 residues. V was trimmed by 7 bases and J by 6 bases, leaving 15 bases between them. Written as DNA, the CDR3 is TGCAGCGCCACCCCTATCCGGGCCGGGGAGCTGTTTTTT. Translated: CSATPIRAGELFF.

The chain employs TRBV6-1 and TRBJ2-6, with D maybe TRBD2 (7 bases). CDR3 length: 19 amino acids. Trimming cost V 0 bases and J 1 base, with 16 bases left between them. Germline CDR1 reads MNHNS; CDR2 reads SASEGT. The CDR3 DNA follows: TGTGCCAGCAGTGAAGCCTTTGGGGGGGCGCGGTCTGGGGCCAACGTCCTGACTTTC. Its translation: CASSEAFGGARSGANVLTF.